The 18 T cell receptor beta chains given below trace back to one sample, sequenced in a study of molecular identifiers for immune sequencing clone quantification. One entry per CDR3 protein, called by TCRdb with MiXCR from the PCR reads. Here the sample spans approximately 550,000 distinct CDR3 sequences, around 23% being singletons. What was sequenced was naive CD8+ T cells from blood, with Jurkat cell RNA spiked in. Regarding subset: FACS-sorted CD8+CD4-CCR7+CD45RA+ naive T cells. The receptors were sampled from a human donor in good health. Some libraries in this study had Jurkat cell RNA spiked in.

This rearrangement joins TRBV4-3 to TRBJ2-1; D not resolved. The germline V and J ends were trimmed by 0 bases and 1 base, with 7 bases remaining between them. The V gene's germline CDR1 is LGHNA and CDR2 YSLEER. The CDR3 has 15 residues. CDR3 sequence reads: CASSQDLYSYNEQFF. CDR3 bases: TGCGCCAGCAGCCAAGATCTTTATTCCTACAATGAGCAGTTCTTC.

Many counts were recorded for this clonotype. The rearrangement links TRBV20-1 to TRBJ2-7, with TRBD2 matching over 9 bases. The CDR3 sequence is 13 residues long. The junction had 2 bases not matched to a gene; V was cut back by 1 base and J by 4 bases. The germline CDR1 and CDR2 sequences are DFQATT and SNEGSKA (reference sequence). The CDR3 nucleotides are TGCAGTGCTAGAGCGGGACTAGCTTACGAGCAGTACTTC. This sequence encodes CSARAGLAYEQYF.

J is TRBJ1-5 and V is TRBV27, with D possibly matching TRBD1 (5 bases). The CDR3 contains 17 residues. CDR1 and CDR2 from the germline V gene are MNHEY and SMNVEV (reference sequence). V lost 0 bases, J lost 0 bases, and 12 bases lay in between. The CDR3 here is CASSLSSWGNSNQPQHF. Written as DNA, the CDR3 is TGTGCCAGCAGTTTATCCAGTTGGGGGAATAGCAATCAGCCCCAGCATTTT.

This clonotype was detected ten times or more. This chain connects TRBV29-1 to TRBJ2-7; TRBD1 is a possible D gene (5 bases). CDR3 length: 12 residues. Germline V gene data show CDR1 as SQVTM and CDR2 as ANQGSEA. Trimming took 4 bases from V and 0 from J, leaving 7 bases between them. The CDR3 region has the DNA TGCAGCGTTGCAGGGAACTCCTACGAGCAGTACTTC. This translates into CSVAGNSYEQYF.

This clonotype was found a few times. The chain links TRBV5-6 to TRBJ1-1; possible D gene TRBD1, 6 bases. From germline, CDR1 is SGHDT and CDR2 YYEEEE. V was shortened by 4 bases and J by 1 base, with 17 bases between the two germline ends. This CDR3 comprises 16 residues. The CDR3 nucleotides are TGTGCCAGCAGCCCCGGGGTGCTGGGGGCGAACACTGAAGCTTTCTTT. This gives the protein CASSPGVLGANTEAFF.

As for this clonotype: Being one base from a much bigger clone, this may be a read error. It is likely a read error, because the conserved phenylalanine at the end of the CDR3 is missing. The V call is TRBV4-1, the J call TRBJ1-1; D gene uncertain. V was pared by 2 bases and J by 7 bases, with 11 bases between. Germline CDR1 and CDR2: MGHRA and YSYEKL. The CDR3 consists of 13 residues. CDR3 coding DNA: TGCGCCAGCAGCCAATTACGGGAGGATGAAGCTTTCATT. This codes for CASSQLREDEAFI.

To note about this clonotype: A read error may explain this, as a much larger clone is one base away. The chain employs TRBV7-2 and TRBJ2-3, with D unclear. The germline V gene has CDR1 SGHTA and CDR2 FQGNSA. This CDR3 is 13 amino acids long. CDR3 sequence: CASRLGLEGTQYF. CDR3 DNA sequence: TGTGCCAGCAGGTTAGGTTTAGAAGGTACGCAGTATTTT.

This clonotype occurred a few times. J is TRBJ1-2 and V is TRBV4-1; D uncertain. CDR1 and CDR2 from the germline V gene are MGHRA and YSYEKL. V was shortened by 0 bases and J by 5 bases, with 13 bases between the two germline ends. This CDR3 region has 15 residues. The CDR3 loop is CASSQEISQLYGYTF. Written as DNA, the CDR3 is TGCGCCAGCAGCCAAGAAATCTCCCAGCTATATGGCTACACCTTC.

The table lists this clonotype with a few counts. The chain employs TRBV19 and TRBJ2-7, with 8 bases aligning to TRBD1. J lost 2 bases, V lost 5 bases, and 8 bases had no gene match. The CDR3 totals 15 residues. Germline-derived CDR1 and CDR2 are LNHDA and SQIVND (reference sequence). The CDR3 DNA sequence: TGTGCCAGTAGTTTCGGACAGGGTCTAGCCTACGAGCAGTACTTC. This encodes CASSFGQGLAYEQYF.

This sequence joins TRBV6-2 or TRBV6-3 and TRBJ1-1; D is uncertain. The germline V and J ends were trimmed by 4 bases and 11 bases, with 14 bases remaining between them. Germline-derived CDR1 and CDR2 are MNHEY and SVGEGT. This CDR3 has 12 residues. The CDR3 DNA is TGTGCCAGCAGTTGGGGTGGAGGCGAGGCTTTCTTT. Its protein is CASSWGGGEAFF.

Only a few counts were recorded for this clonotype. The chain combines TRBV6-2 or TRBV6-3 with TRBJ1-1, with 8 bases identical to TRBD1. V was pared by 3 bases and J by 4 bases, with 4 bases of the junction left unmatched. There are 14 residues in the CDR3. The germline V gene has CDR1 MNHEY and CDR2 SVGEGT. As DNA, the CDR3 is TGTGCCAGCAGTTATTTTCAGGGGGCCACTGAAGCTTTCTTT. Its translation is CASSYFQGATEAFF.

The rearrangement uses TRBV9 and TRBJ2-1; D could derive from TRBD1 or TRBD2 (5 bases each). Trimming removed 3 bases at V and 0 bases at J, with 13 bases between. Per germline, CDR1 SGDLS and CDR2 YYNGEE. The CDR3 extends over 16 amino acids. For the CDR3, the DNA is TGTGCCAGCAGCGCCGGGGCATTCAGCTCCTACAATGAGCAGTTCTTC. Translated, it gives CASSAGAFSSYNEQFF.

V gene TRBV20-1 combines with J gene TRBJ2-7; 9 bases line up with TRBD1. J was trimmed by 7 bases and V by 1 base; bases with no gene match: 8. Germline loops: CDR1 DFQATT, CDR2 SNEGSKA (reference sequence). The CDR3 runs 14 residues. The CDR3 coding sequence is TGCAGTGCTAGAGTGGGGACAGGGCGGTTTGAGCAGTACTTC. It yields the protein CSARVGTGRFEQYF.

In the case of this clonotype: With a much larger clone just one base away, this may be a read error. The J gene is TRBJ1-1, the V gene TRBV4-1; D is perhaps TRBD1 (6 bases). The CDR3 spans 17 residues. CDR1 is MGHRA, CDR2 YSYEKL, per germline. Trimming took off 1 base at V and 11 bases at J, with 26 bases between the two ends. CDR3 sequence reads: CASSQGLNLGGRNDAFF. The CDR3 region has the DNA TGCGCCAGCAGCCAAGGGCTTAATCTGGGGGGCCGGAATGACGCTTTCTTT.

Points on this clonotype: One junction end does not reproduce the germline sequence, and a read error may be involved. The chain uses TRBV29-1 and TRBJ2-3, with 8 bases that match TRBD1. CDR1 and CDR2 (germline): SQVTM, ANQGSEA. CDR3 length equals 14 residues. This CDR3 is CSVAGPGGTDAQYF. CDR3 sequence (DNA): TGCAGCGTTGCCGGGCCAGGGGGCACAGATGCGCAGTATTTT.

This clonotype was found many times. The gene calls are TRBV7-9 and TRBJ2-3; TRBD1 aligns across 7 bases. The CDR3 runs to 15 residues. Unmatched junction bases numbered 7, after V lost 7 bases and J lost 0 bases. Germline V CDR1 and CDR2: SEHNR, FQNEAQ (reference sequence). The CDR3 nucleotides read TGTGCCAGCAAAGGGACAGCTTTTAGCACAGATACGCAGTATTTT. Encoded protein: CASKGTAFSTDTQYF.

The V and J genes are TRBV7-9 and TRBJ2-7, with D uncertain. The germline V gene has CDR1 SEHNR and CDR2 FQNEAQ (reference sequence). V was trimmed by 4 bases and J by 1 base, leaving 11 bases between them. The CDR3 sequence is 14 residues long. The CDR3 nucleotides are TGTGCCAGCAGCTCGCTGGCAGAATCCTACGAGCAGTACTTC. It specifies CASSSLAESYEQYF.

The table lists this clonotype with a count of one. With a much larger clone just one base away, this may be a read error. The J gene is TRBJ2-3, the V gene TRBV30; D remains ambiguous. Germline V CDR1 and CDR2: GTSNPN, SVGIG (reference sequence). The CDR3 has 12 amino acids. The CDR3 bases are TGTGCCTGGGGTGTACACCCTAACACGCAGTATTTT. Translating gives CAWGVHPNTQYF.